Below, 32 T cell receptor beta chains from the same sample are listed, as sequenced in a study of OX40 agonist ivuxolimab in advanced cancers. Here immunoSEQ multiplex PCR was the method, and the copy in TCRdb shows in-frame clones only, minus some. The sample shows about 96,000 clones, about 92% of them seen only once. The sample consisted of CD4+ or CD8+ T cells sorted from blood, taken in a trial of the OX40 agonist ivuxolimab. The receptors were sampled from an adult with an advanced solid tumor such as melanoma, head and neck, liver or kidney cancer.

This chain links TRBV30 with TRBJ1-2, with D perhaps TRBD1 (6 bases). The germline V gene has CDR1 GTSNPN and CDR2 SVGIG (reference sequence). Trimming took 1 base from V and 6 from J, leaving 18 bases between them. The CDR3 spans 15 residues. CDR3 in amino acids: CAWSAYREGQDGYTF. In nucleotides, the CDR3 is TGTGCCTGGAGTGCTTACAGGGAAGGTCAGGATGGCTACACCTTC.

The chain is built from TRBV7-3 and TRBJ2-1; D not certain. CDR1 is SGHTA and CDR2 is FQGTGA in the germline V gene. The CDR3 sequence is 13 residues long. Between the trimmed V and J ends, which lost 4 bases and 7 bases, there was a span of 11 bases. The CDR3, as DNA: TGTGCCAGCAGCTCCGAGGCGCTTAATGAGCAGTTCTTC. It translates to CASSSEALNEQFF.

This chain joins TRBV5-1 and TRBJ1-5, with 10 bases that match TRBD1. CDR3 length: 17 residues. CDR1 is SGHRS and CDR2 is YFSETQ in the germline V gene. V lost 4 bases and J lost 2; bases outside the gene matches: 9. CDR3 in DNA: TGCGCCAGCAGCCCTGGGACAGGGGTTGGGGGCAATCAGCCCCAGCATTTT. The encoded protein is CASSPGTGVGGNQPQHF.

This chain uses TRBV11-2 with TRBJ2-1; 11 bases fit TRBD2. The J segment lost 3 bases and the V segment lost 5 bases, leaving 3 bases of the junction unmatched. The CDR3 has 15 residues. The germline CDR1 and CDR2 sequences are SGHAT and FQNNGV. CDR3: CASSPLAGVYNEQFF. CDR3 nucleotide sequence: TGTGCCAGCAGCCCACTAGCGGGAGTCTACAATGAGCAGTTCTTC.

The gene calls are TRBV7-6 and TRBJ1-4, with D tentatively TRBD1 (6 bases). The CDR3 sequence is 14 residues long. The ends were cut back, 5 bases at V and 7 bases at J, with 14 bases in the middle. The germline V gene has CDR1 SGHVS and CDR2 FNYEAQ. CDR3 loop: CASSPNRVSEKLFF. The CDR3 coding sequence is TGTGCCAGCAGCCCCAACAGGGTTAGTGAAAAACTGTTTTTT.

V usage is TRBV11-1 and J usage is TRBJ2-1; 10 bases line up with TRBD2. After removal of 5 bases from V and 4 bases from J, the junction contained 8 bases not matched to a gene. Germline values: CDR1 SGHAT, CDR2 FQDESV (reference sequence). CDR3 length equals 16 residues. For the CDR3, the DNA is TGTGCCAGCAGCCCCCGGACTAGCGGAGCTTACAATGAGCAGTTCTTC. Translating gives CASSPRTSGAYNEQFF.

In DNA form, the CDR3 reads TGTGCCTGGAGTTTGGTAGCGGGATCAGATACGCAGTATTTT. Its protein is CAWSLVAGSDTQYF. This chain joins TRBV30 and TRBJ2-3, with 8 bases identical to TRBD2. The CDR3 length is 14 residues. Per germline, CDR1 GTSNPN and CDR2 SVGIG (reference sequence). With V trimmed by 2 bases and J by 4 bases, 5 bases remained unmatched.

This rearrangement joins TRBV27 to TRBJ1-1; D is ambiguous. Germline lookup yields CDR1 MNHEY and CDR2 SMNVEV (reference sequence). The CDR3 is made up of 13 amino acids. Trimming shortened V by 0 bases and J by 6 bases, and 8 bases separated the two germline ends. The CDR3 coding sequence is TGTGCCAGCAGTTTATCAGGGAGGGCTGAAGCTTTCTTT. Its translation is CASSLSGRAEAFF.

The V gene is TRBV7-2, the J gene TRBJ2-7; D not certain. Germline loops: CDR1 SGHTA, CDR2 FQGNSA. The germline V and J ends were trimmed by 4 bases and 3 bases, with 7 bases remaining between them. The length of the CDR3 is 12 residues. The CDR3 spells CASSSGRYEQYF. CDR3 in DNA: TGTGCCAGCAGCTCAGGCCGCTACGAGCAGTACTTC.

V and J are TRBV5-1 and TRBJ1-2; the match to TRBD1 covers 8 bases. This CDR3 has 15 amino acids. J was trimmed by 3 bases and V by 4 bases; bases with no gene match: 8. Germline CDR1 SGHRS, CDR2 YFSETQ. The CDR3 region is CASSPRQGADYGYTF. As DNA, the CDR3 is TGCGCCAGCAGCCCCCGGCAGGGGGCGGACTATGGCTACACCTTC.

This chain connects TRBV15 to TRBJ1-5; no reliable D call. CDR3 length equals 14 residues. The germline V gene encodes CDR1 LNHNV and CDR2 YYDKDF (reference sequence). Trimming pared 1 base from V and 1 base from J, leaving 5 bases between. The DNA for the CDR3 is TGTGCCACCAGCAGAGGACTCAGCAATCAGCCCCAGCATTTT. Its protein is CATSRGLSNQPQHF.

V gene TRBV19 combines with J gene TRBJ2-7; weak D call: TRBD2 (6 bases). Germline-derived CDR1 and CDR2 are LNHDA and SQIVND (reference sequence). Trimming pared 3 bases from V and 1 base from J, leaving 10 bases between. The CDR3 runs to 14 residues. The chain's CDR3 is CASSIRRGSYEQYF. The CDR3 DNA reads as TGTGCCAGTAGTATCAGGCGGGGTTCCTACGAGCAGTACTTC.

The chain couples TRBV7-2 to TRBJ1-2; D might be TRBD1 (6 bases). Germline lookup yields CDR1 SGHTA and CDR2 FQGNSA. This CDR3 has 15 residues. V was trimmed by 0 bases and J by 4 bases, leaving 12 bases between them. The CDR3 nucleotides are TGTGCCAGCAGCTTAGCGCCCGGGACAACCTATGGCTACACCTTC. Translated: CASSLAPGTTYGYTF.

The chain joins TRBV5-1 to TRBJ1-1; D is unclear. This CDR3 has 15 residues. Trimming pared 0 bases from V and 5 bases from J, leaving 14 bases between. Germline-derived CDR1 and CDR2 are SGHRS and YFSETQ. In DNA, the CDR3 is TGCGCCAGCAGCTTGGTGTCGGGGTCGGGTACTGAAGCTTTCTTT. Its translation is CASSLVSGSGTEAFF.

This clone is a singleton in its sample. V usage is TRBV29-1 and J usage is TRBJ2-7, with D perhaps matching TRBD2 (7 bases). This CDR3 comprises 14 residues. Deletions cut 7 bases from V and 4 bases from J, with 20 bases between. Germline assignment: CDR1 SQVTM and CDR2 ANQGSEA. The CDR3 DNA reads TGCAGCGCATCGTGGGAGGGGGGCGGTTACGAGCAGTACTTC. It codes for CSASWEGGGYEQYF.

The chain combines TRBV5-6 with TRBJ2-3, with 10 bases aligning to TRBD2. Trimming cost V 2 bases and J 5 bases; bases outside gene matches: 5. The CDR3 contains 15 residues. Germline loops: CDR1 SGHDT, CDR2 YYEEEE. The CDR3 reads CASSLAGGLVDTQYF. Here the CDR3 DNA reads TGTGCCAGCAGCTTAGCGGGAGGGCTGGTAGATACGCAGTATTTT.

The chain combines TRBV4-2 with TRBJ2-1, with 8 bases identical to TRBD2. The CDR3 loop spans 15 amino acids. Germline lookup yields CDR1 LGHNA and CDR2 YNFKEQ. Trimming removed 1 base from V and 7 bases from J; junction bases left unmatched: 6. The DNA for the CDR3 is TGTGCCAGCAGCCAAGCGGTAGCGGGATTGAATGAGCAGTTCTTC. This gives the protein CASSQAVAGLNEQFF.

Notes on this clone: The junction departs from germline at one end; a sequencing error may be responsible. This chain links TRBV2 with TRBJ1-1, with no clear D. The germline CDR1 and CDR2 sequences are SNHLY and FYNNEI. The CDR3 is made up of 15 amino acids. CDR3 loop: CASSGMQSMNAEAFF. DNA for the CDR3: TGTGCCAGCAGCGGGATGCAATCCATGAACGCTGAAGCTTTCTTT.

V usage is TRBV30 and J usage is TRBJ2-7; the D gene could be TRBD1 or TRBD2 (5 bases each). CDR1 and CDR2 from the germline V gene are GTSNPN and SVGIG (reference sequence). The CDR3 consists of 14 residues. V lost 1 base, J lost 1 base, and 11 bases lay in between. CDR3 in DNA: TGTGCCTGGAGTGCTCCGGGACGGTCCTACGAGCAGTACTTC. Translation: CAWSAPGRSYEQYF.

The chain is built from TRBV27 and TRBJ2-1; possibly TRBD1 for D (5 bases). Germline V gene sequence: CDR1 MNHEY, CDR2 SMNVEV (reference sequence). Trimming took off 6 bases at V and 2 bases at J, with 5 bases between the two ends. The CDR3 loop spans 12 amino acids. The CDR3 DNA reads TGTGCCAGCAGGACAGCCTACAATGAGCAGTTCTTC. This encodes CASRTAYNEQFF.

The V gene is TRBV4-3, the J gene TRBJ2-1, with D possibly TRBD2 on 6 matching bases. The V end lost 4 bases, the J end lost 12 bases, and 16 bases lay between the germline ends. The CDR3 is made up of 13 amino acids. CDR1 and CDR2 (germline): LGHNA, YSLEER. CDR3 residues: CASSPNSGLGQFF. The DNA of the CDR3 is TGCGCCAGCAGCCCGAATAGCGGTCTAGGGCAGTTCTTC.

The rearrangement links TRBV11-3 to TRBJ2-1; maybe TRBD1 (6 bases). The CDR3 runs 13 residues. Germline V gene data show CDR1 as SGHNT and CDR2 as YENEEA. The V end was cut by 5 bases, the J end by 4 bases, with 9 bases between. CDR3 amino acids: CASSRGFYNEQFF. The CDR3 coding sequence is TGTGCCAGCAGCAGGGGGTTTTACAATGAGCAGTTCTTC.

The V gene is TRBV4-3, the J gene TRBJ2-7; TRBD1 matches at 8 bases. J was trimmed by 5 bases and V by 0 bases; bases with no gene match: 9. The CDR3 consists of 16 residues. CDR1 is LGHNA and CDR2 is YSLEER in the germline V gene. The CDR3 sequence is CASSQELGTGPHEQYF. The CDR3 DNA is TGCGCCAGCAGCCAAGAGTTAGGGACAGGACCTCACGAGCAGTACTTC.

V is TRBV11-2 and J is TRBJ2-1, with D hard to call. The CDR3 has 17 amino acids. The germline gives CDR1 SGHAT, CDR2 FQNNGV. Deletions cut 3 bases from V and 12 bases from J, with 27 bases between. CDR3 coding DNA: TGTGCCAGCAGCTTCGGGCAGGCCGTCGTCTACAATGAGCGGCAGTTCTTC. Amino acids: CASSFGQAVVYNERQFF.

The chain links TRBV4-2 to TRBJ1-5; D is uncertain. This CDR3 has 15 residues. Looked up from germline, CDR1 is LGHNA and CDR2 is YNFKEQ. The V and J ends lost 4 bases and 1 base respectively, with 11 bases between them. CDR3 residues: CASSLQVESNQPQHF. Written as DNA, the CDR3 is TGTGCCAGCAGCCTTCAGGTTGAGAGCAATCAGCCCCAGCATTTT.

This rearrangement joins TRBV5-5 to TRBJ1-1, with a weak D call TRBD1 (6 bases). V dropped 3 bases and J dropped 0 bases, with 6 bases sitting between them. Germline-derived CDR1 and CDR2 are SGHKS and YYEKEE (reference sequence). The CDR3 has 13 amino acids. CDR3 residues: CASSWTVNTEAFF. For the CDR3, the DNA is TGTGCCAGCAGCTGGACAGTGAACACTGAAGCTTTCTTT.

The chain has TRBV7-2 and TRBJ2-1, with D perhaps TRBD1 or TRBD2 (7 bases each). The CDR3 contains 19 residues. The ends were cut back, 3 bases at V and 0 bases at J, with 21 bases in the middle. The germline V gene encodes CDR1 SGHTA and CDR2 FQGNSA. CDR3 sequence: CASSFRGRRVAGSYNEQFF. The CDR3 coding sequence is TGTGCCAGCAGCTTTAGGGGGCGAAGGGTAGCGGGCTCCTACAATGAGCAGTTCTTC.

The sample holds one count of this clone. The chain uses TRBV11-3 and TRBJ2-5; 7 positions match TRBD1. The assigned J gene may be wrong: the sequence end matches TRBJ2-7 better. The CDR3 loop spans 13 amino acids. Germline assignment: CDR1 SGHNT and CDR2 YENEEA. The CDR3 bases are TGTGCCAGCAGCTATCTACAGGGGCACGAGCAGTACTTC. Amino acids: CASSYLQGHEQYF.

A single count supports this clone. V usage is TRBV4-2 and J usage is TRBJ2-3, with D unclear. V lost 2 bases and J lost 2, with 14 bases in between. The CDR3 consists of 16 residues. Germline values: CDR1 LGHNA, CDR2 YNFKEQ. The CDR3 DNA reads TGTGCCAGCAGCCAACTGGACCAACGGTCCACAGATACGCAGTATTTT. Translation: CASSQLDQRSTDTQYF.

The chain has TRBV7-2 and TRBJ2-5, with a possible D match to TRBD2 (6 bases). The germline V and J ends were trimmed by 5 bases and 1 base, with 14 bases remaining between them. Per germline, CDR1 SGHTA and CDR2 FQGNSA. This CDR3 comprises 15 residues. This CDR3 reads CASSAESSVQETQYF. CDR3 in DNA: TGTGCCAGCAGCGCCGAGTCTAGCGTCCAAGAGACCCAGTACTTC.

The rearrangement joins TRBV18 to TRBJ2-7; 8 nucleotides match TRBD1. Trimming cost V 4 bases and J 2 bases; bases outside gene matches: 7. The CDR3 is made up of 15 amino acids. Germline CDR1 reads KGHSH; CDR2 reads LQKENI. The CDR3 nucleotides are TGTGCCAGCTCACGACCGGGACAGGATCCCTACGAGCAGTACTTC. As protein: CASSRPGQDPYEQYF. Complete variable domain (other parts from reference TRBV18 and TRBJ2-7): NAGVMQNPRHLVRRRGQEARLRCSPMKGHSHVYWYRQLPEEGLKFMVYLQKENIIDESGMPKERFSAEFPKEGPSILRIQQVVRGDSAAYFCASSRPGQDPYEQYFGPGTRLTVT.

The chain uses TRBV27 and TRBJ2-7; D possibly corresponds to TRBD2 (5 bases). The V end lost 5 bases, the J end lost 0 bases, and 17 bases lay between the germline ends. The germline V gene encodes CDR1 MNHEY and CDR2 SMNVEV (reference sequence). The CDR3 runs 16 residues. The CDR3 spells CASSPPVAGHSYEQYF. The CDR3 nucleotides read TGTGCCAGCAGTCCCCCCGTGGCGGGCCACTCCTACGAGCAGTACTTC.